What follows are 30 T cell receptor beta chains derived from one specimen sequenced in a study of CXCR3-negative and CXCR3-positive naive CD8 T cells (dated by TCRdb to between 2018 and 2020). Sequencer: NextSeq 550. The Human TCR Profiling Kit (MiLaboratory) was used to prepare UMI-labeled 5' RACE TRB cDNA libraries. TCRdb reprocessed the reads into one record per CDR3 protein sequence, lacking DNA. The table held for this sample gives 40,000 to 45,000 distinct CDR3 sequences. Around 1.9% of the sample is held by the ten biggest clonotypes. Sequencing used naive CXCR3- CD8+ T cells from blood. In light of the paper, this sample's cell subset or site label describes: CD45RO-CCR7+CD27+CD95- naive CD8+ T cells lacking CXCR3 (TNR3-). The receptors were gathered from a human donor in good health. Some clones in this sample may be carry-over from other donors' samples.

The chain recombines TRBV29-1 with TRBJ2-3; TCRdb calls TRBD1, which cannot be checked without DNA. From germline, CDR1 is SQVTM and CDR2 ANQGSEA. The CDR3 has 18 amino acids. The CDR3 here is CSVERLEGQGLETDTQYF.

The CDR3: CASSPGLAGADTQYF. The rearrangement links TRBV12-3 or TRBV12-4 to TRBJ2-3; lacking DNA, the TRBD2 call made by TCRdb goes unchecked. CDR3 length equals 15 residues.

The chain recombines TRBV3-1 with TRBJ2-1. Germline CDR1 reads LGHDT; CDR2 reads YNNKEL (reference sequence). This CDR3 spans 13 amino acids. CDR3 amino acids: CASSQDNINEQFF.

The gene calls are TRBV29-1 and TRBJ1-1; checking the TCRdb D call of TRBD1 is not possible without DNA. The length of the CDR3 is 13 residues. Germline CDR1 and CDR2: SQVTM and ANQGSEA. CDR3 amino acids: CSVLGSGDTEAFF. Looking up the rest from reference TRBV29-1 and TRBJ1-1 gives the full variable domain: SAVISQKPSRDICQRGTSLTIQCQVDSQVTMMFWYRQQPGQSLTLIATANQGSEATYESGFVIDKFPISRPNLTFSTLTVSNMSPEDSSIYLCSVLGSGDTEAFFGQGTRLTVV.

This chain connects TRBV28 to TRBJ2-5; no DNA is available, so the TRBD2 call from TCRdb remains unchecked. This CDR3 region has 13 residues. CDR1 is MDHEN and CDR2 is SYDVKM in the germline V gene. The CDR3 loop is CASSYGELETQYF.

This sequence joins TRBV7-9 and TRBJ2-3. The CDR3 loop spans 12 amino acids. Per the germline V gene, CDR1 is SEHNR and CDR2 is FQNEAQ (reference sequence). This chain's CDR3 is CASSGVLDTQYF.

This chain uses TRBV6-4 with TRBJ2-3. The CDR3 length is 14 residues. Germline CDR1 reads MRHNA; CDR2 reads SNTAGT. The CDR3 sequence is CASSDSEGTDTQYF.

The chain employs TRBV20-1 and TRBJ1-3; TCRdb outputs TRBD1, but without DNA this stays unchecked. Germline V gives CDR1 DFQATT, CDR2 SNEGSKA (reference sequence). This CDR3 has 15 amino acids. CDR3: CSASGDRNSGNTIYF.

The chain carries TRBV7-2 and TRBJ1-2. The CDR3 is 14 residues long. The germline V gene has CDR1 SGHTA and CDR2 FQGNSA. CDR3 loop: CASSTLTADYGYTF.

The chain joins TRBV7-2 to TRBJ2-3. Germline V gene data show CDR1 as SGHTA and CDR2 as FQGNSA. The CDR3 has 15 amino acids. This chain's CDR3 is CASSFRFSITDTQYF.

The rearrangement joins TRBV7-9 to TRBJ1-2; there is no DNA to check the TCRdb D call of TRBD1. The CDR3 has 13 residues. CDR1 and CDR2 from the germline V gene are SEHNR and FQNEAQ (reference sequence). The CDR3 is CASTQGENYGYTF.

The chain's CDR3 is CASSLNSGDLQETQYF. This sequence joins TRBV7-3 and TRBJ2-5; the TCRdb call, TRBD2, lacks DNA for checking. The CDR3 runs 16 residues. Germline V gene data show CDR1 as SGHTA and CDR2 as FQGTGA.

The V gene is TRBV6-6, the J gene TRBJ1-5; TCRdb proposes TRBD1, but this gene call is untestable without DNA. The CDR3 has 16 amino acids. The germline CDR1 and CDR2 sequences are MNHNY and SVGAGI (reference sequence). CDR3 protein: CASTGPFVYSNQPQHF.

The chain employs TRBV7-3 and TRBJ1-1; TCRdb's D call of TRBD1 is untestable without DNA. Germline values: CDR1 SGHTA, CDR2 FQGTGA. There are 15 residues in the CDR3. The CDR3: CASSLTGQGNTEAFF.

CDR3 residues: CSVMTGWTEAFF. J is TRBJ1-1 and V is TRBV29-1; the TCRdb call, TRBD1, lacks DNA for checking. CDR1 SQVTM and CDR2 ANQGSEA come from the germline V gene. The CDR3 consists of 12 residues.

The CDR3 sequence: CSAILATYNEQFF. The chain has TRBV20-1 and TRBJ2-1; with no DNA, the TCRdb D assignment of TRBD2 cannot be verified. Germline loops: CDR1 DFQATT, CDR2 SNEGSKA (reference sequence). There are 13 residues in the CDR3.

This rearrangement joins TRBV6-5 to TRBJ1-2; TCRdb indicates TRBD1, and absent DNA this call remains unverified. The germline V gene encodes CDR1 MNHEY and CDR2 SVGAGI. The CDR3 consists of 18 residues. CDR3 residues: CASSGVQRDSSSNYGYTF.

V gene TRBV20-1 combines with J gene TRBJ2-6; TCRdb names TRBD2, which stays unverified in the absence of DNA. Germline CDR1 and CDR2: DFQATT and SNEGSKA (reference sequence). The CDR3 has 18 residues. The CDR3 is CSAREGPLDISGANVLTF.

The chain combines TRBV7-9 with TRBJ2-1. This CDR3 region has 12 residues. Looked up from germline, CDR1 is SEHNR and CDR2 is FQNEAQ (reference sequence). This CDR3 reads CASSLSSGEQFF.

The V gene is TRBV6-1, the J gene TRBJ1-1; as DNA is missing, the TRBD1 call by TCRdb cannot be tested. The CDR3 contains 14 residues. CDR1 and CDR2 from the germline V gene are MNHNS and SASEGT. CDR3 in amino acids: CASSEPDSATEAFF.

The chain carries TRBV28 and TRBJ2-4. CDR3 length equals 15 residues. Per the germline V gene, CDR1 is MDHEN and CDR2 is SYDVKM. CDR3 residues: CASTQTLLAKNIQYF.

V gene TRBV14 combines with J gene TRBJ2-7. The CDR3 consists of 12 residues. The germline V gene has CDR1 SGHDN and CDR2 FVKESK. The CDR3 is CASSQAWREQYF. Combining the CDR3 with reference TRBV14 and TRBJ2-7 gives the whole variable domain EAGVTQFPSHSVIEKGQTVTLRCDPISGHDNLYWYRRVMGKEIKFLLHFVKESKQDESGMPNNRFLAERTGGTYSTLKVQPAELEDSGVYFCASSQAWREQYFGPGTRLTVT.

The chain's CDR3 is CASGGGHTEAFF. The chain has TRBV9 and TRBJ1-1. This CDR3 spans 12 amino acids. Germline CDR1 SGDLS, CDR2 YYNGEE.

The V and J genes are TRBV7-9 and TRBJ1-1; TCRdb outputs TRBD1, but without DNA this stays unchecked. Germline V gene lookup returns CDR1 SEHNR and CDR2 FQNEAQ (reference sequence). The CDR3 contains 15 residues. The CDR3 is CASSPTVGDHTEAFF.

The rearrangement joins TRBV27 to TRBJ2-1. In germline, CDR1 is MNHEY, CDR2 SMNVEV (reference sequence). The CDR3 length is 14 residues. CDR3 sequence: CASSWGNSYNEQFF.

The chain links TRBV29-1 to TRBJ1-1. Germline CDR1 is SQVTM and CDR2 is ANQGSEA. This CDR3 has 13 amino acids. The CDR3 is CSVEDSRNTEAFF. The full variable domain, with the rest looked up from reference TRBV29-1 and TRBJ1-1, is SAVISQKPSRDICQRGTSLTIQCQVDSQVTMMFWYRQQPGQSLTLIATANQGSEATYESGFVIDKFPISRPNLTFSTLTVSNMSPEDSSIYLCSVEDSRNTEAFFGQGTRLTVV.

This chain connects TRBV20-1 to TRBJ2-1; the TCRdb D gene call, TRBD2, has no DNA to confirm it. The CDR3 spans 13 residues. Per germline, CDR1 DFQATT and CDR2 SNEGSKA (reference sequence). The CDR3 loop reads CSAENSGVDEQFF.

The chain carries TRBV7-2 and TRBJ1-5; TCRdb gives TRBD1 as the D gene, but with no DNA this cannot be confirmed. Germline V CDR1 and CDR2: SGHTA, FQGNSA. The CDR3 is 15 amino acids. The CDR3 region is CASRGDGHSNQPQHF. Full variable domain (rest looked up from reference TRBV7-2 and TRBJ1-5): GAGVSQSPSNKVTEKGKDVELRCDPISGHTALYWYRQSLGQGLEFLIYFQGNSAPDKSGLPSDRFSAERTGGSVSTLTIQRTQQEDSAVYLCASRGDGHSNQPQHFGDGTRLSIL.

CDR3 residues: CASSRVGASPSYNEQFF. The chain joins TRBV9 to TRBJ2-1. The CDR3 sequence is 17 residues long. Germline V CDR1 and CDR2: SGDLS, YYNGEE. Drawing the rest from reference TRBV9 and TRBJ2-1, the complete variable domain is DSGVTQTPKHLITATGQRVTLRCSPRSGDLSVYWYQQSLDQGLQFLIQYYNGEERAKGNILERFSAQQFPDLHSELNLSSLELGDSALYFCASSRVGASPSYNEQFFGPGTRLTVL.

The chain joins TRBV5-4 to TRBJ1-2; TCRdb lists TRBD1, though no DNA is available to test this call. This CDR3 comprises 15 residues. The germline gives CDR1 SGHNT, CDR2 YYREEE (reference sequence). The CDR3 loop is CASRQIGGRDYGYTF.